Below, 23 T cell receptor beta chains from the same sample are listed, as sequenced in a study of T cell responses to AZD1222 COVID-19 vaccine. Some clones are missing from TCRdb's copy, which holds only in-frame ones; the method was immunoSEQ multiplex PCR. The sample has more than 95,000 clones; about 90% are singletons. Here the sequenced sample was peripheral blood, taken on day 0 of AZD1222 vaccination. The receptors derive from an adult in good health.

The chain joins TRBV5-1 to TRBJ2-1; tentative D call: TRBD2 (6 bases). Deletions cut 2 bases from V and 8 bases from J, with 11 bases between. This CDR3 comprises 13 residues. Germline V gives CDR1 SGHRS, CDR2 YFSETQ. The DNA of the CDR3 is TGCGCCAGCAGCTTTGGAGGGTATGATGAGCAGTTCTTC. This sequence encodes CASSFGGYDEQFF.

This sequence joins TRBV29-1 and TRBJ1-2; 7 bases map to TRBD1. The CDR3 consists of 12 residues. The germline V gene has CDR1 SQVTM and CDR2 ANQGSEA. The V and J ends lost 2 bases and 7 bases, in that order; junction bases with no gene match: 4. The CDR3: CSVESDRVGYTF. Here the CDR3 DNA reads TGCAGCGTTGAATCTGACAGGGTTGGCTACACCTTC.

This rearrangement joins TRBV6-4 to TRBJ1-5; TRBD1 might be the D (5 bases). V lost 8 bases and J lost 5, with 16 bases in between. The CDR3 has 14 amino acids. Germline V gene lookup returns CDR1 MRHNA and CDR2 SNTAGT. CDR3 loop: CASGTGGRDQPQHF. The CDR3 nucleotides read TGTGCCAGCGGAACCGGGGGGAGGGATCAGCCCCAGCATTTT.

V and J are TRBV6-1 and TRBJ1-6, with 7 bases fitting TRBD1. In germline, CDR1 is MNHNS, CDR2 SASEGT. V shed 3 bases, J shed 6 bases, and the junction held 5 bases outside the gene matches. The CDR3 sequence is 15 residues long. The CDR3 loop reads CASSDRQGPNSPLHF. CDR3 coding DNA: TGTGCCAGCAGTGACCGACAGGGACCTAATTCACCCCTCCACTTT.

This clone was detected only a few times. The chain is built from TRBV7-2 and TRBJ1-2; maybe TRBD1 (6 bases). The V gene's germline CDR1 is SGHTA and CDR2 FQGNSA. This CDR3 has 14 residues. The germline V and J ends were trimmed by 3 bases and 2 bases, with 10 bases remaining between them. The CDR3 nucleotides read TGTGCCAGCAGCTTGCAGGGGCAAAACTATGGCTACACCTTC. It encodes CASSLQGQNYGYTF.

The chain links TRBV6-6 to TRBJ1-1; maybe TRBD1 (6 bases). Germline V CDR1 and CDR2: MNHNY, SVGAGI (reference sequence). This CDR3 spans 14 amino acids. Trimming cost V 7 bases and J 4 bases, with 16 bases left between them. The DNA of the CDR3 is TGTGCCAGCACCTACGGGGGGGCGAGCACTGAAGCTTTCTTT. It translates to CASTYGGASTEAFF.

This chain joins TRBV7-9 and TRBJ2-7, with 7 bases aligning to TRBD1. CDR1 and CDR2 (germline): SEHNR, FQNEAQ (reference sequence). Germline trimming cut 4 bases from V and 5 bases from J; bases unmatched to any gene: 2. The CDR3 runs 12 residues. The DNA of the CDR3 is TGTGCCAGCAGCTCGACAGGGAACGAGCAGTACTTC. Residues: CASSSTGNEQYF.

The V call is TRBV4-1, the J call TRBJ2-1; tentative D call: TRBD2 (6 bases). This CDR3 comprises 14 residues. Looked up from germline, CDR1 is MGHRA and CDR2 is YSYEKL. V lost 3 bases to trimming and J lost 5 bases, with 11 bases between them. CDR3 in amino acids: CASSQDGGNNEQFF. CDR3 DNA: TGCGCCAGCAGCCAGGACGGCGGGAACAATGAGCAGTTCTTC.

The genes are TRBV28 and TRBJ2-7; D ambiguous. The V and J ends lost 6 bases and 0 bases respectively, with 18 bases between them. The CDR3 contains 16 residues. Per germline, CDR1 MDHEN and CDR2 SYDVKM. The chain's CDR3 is CASRPHRQTLSYEQYF. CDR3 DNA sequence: TGTGCCAGCAGACCTCACAGACAAACACTCTCCTACGAGCAGTACTTC.

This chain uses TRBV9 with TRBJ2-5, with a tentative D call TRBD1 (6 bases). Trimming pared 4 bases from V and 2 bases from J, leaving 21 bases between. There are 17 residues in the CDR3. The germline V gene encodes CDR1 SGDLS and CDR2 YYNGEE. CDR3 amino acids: CASSSPREIGQQETQYF. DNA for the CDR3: TGTGCCAGCAGCTCCCCCCGTGAAATTGGACAGCAAGAGACCCAGTACTTC.

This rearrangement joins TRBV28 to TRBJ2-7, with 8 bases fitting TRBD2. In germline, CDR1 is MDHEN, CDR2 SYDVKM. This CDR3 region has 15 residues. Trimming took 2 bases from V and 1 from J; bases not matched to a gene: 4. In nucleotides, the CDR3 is TGTGCCAGCAGTTTAACGGGACTAGGGTCCTACGAGCAGTACTTC. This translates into CASSLTGLGSYEQYF.

The CDR3, as DNA: TGTGCCAGCAGCCCCCTGAGAGGACTAGCCCTAACAGATACGCAGTATTTT. It codes for CASSPLRGLALTDTQYF. The V and J genes are TRBV7-9 and TRBJ2-3; 8 nucleotides match TRBD2. Germline V lookup: CDR1 SEHNR, CDR2 FQNEAQ (reference sequence). The CDR3 loop spans 17 amino acids. V lost 5 bases and J lost 3; bases outside the gene matches: 13.

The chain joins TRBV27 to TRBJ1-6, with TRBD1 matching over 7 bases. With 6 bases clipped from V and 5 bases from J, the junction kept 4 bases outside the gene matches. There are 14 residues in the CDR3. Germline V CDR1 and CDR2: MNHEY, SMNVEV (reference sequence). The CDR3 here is CASSRDRNNSPLHF. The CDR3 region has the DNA TGTGCCAGCAGCCGGGACAGAAATAATTCACCCCTCCACTTT.

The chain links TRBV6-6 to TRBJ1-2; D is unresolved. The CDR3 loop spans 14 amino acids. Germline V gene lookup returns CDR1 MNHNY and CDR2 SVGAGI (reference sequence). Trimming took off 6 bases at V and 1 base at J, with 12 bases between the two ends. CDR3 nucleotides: TGTGCCAGCAGGGAAGGGCGGATTAACTATGGCTACACCTTC. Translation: CASREGRINYGYTF.

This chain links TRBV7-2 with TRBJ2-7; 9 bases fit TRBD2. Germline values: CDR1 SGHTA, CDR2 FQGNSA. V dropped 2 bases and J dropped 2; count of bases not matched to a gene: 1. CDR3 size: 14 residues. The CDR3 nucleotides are TGTGCCAGCAGCTTACAGCGGGGGGCCTACGAGCAGTACTTC. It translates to CASSLQRGAYEQYF.

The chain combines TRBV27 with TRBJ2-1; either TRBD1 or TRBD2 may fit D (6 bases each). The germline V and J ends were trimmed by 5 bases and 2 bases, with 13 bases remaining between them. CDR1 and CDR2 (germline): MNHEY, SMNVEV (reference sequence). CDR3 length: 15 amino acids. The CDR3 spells CASSPGAGPYNEQFF. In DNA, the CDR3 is TGTGCCAGCAGTCCGGGGGCGGGCCCCTACAATGAGCAGTTCTTC.

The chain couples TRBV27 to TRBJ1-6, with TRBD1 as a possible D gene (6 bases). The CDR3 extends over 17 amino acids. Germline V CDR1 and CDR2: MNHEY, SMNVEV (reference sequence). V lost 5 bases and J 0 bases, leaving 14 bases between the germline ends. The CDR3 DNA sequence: TGTGCCAGCAGTACCGGACAGATAAGCTCCTATAATTCACCCCTCCACTTT. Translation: CASSTGQISSYNSPLHF.

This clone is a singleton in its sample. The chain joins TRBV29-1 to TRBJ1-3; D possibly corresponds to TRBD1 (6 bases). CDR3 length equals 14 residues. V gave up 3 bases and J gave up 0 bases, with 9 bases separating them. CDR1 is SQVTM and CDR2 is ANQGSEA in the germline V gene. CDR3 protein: CSVEMDSSGNTIYF. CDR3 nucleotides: TGCAGCGTTGAGATGGACAGCTCTGGAAACACCATATATTTT.

Written as DNA, the CDR3 is TGTGCCAGCAGAAGGAAGGGGACTAGCGATTACAATGAGCAGTTCTTC. Translation: CASRRKGTSDYNEQFF. V and J are TRBV27 and TRBJ2-1, with 10 bases aligning to TRBD2. This CDR3 contains 16 residues. The V and J ends lost 6 bases and 4 bases, in that order; junction bases with no gene match: 9. CDR1 is MNHEY and CDR2 is SMNVEV in the germline V gene (reference sequence).

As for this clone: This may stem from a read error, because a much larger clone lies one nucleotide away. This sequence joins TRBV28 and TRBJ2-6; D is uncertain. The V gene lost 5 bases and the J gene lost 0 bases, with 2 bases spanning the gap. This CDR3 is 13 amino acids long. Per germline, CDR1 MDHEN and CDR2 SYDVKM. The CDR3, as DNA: TGTGCCAGCAGTGACTCTGGGGCCAACGTCCTGACTTTC. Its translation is CASSDSGANVLTF.

The CDR3 DNA sequence: TGTGCCAGCAGTGAAAGATGGGGGGTGGATGGCTACACCTTC. It specifies CASSERWGVDGYTF. The J gene is TRBJ1-2, the V gene TRBV6-1; TRBD1 is a possible D gene (5 bases). Between the trimmed V and J ends, which lost 2 bases and 6 bases, there was a span of 13 bases. CDR3 length: 14 residues. Germline-derived CDR1 and CDR2 are MNHNS and SASEGT.

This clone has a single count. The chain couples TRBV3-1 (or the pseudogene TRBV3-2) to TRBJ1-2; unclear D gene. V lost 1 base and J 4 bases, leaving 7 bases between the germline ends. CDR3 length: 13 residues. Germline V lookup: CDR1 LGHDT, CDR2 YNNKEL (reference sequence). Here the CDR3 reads CASSQAEGYGYTF. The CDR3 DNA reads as TGTGCCAGCAGCCAAGCCGAGGGCTATGGCTACACCTTC.

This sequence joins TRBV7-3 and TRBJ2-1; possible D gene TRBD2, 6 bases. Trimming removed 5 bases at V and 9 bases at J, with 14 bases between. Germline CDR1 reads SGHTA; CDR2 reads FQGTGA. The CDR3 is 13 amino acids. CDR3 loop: CASSLLSGVEQFF. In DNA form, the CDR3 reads TGTGCCAGCAGCCTTCTTTCGGGGGTTGAGCAGTTCTTC.